This passage covers 5 T cell receptor beta chains from one sample sequenced in a study of human thymus T cells. Thymic resections from corrective heart surgery supplied the tissue. The data were produced by immunoSEQ multiplex PCR, yet TCRdb's version contains in-frame clones alone and is incomplete. Altogether some 130,000 clones are present, over 85% being singletons, with the ten largest covering 0.02% to 0.025%. Sequenced material: thymus tissue. Every receptor here comes from a boy under three years old with a congenital heart defect but otherwise immunologically healthy.

V gene TRBV10-3 combines with J gene TRBJ2-7; D ambiguous. Trimming left V 1 base short and J 2 bases short, with 12 bases between. Looked up from germline, CDR1 is ENHRY and CDR2 is SYGVKD. The CDR3 extends over 15 amino acids. As DNA, the CDR3 is TGTGCCATCAGTGAGTGGGCGGAACAGACCTACGAGCAGTACTTC. Its protein product is CAISEWAEQTYEQYF.

DNA of the CDR3: TGTGCCAGCAGGAGGACAGGGCATATTGAAAAACTGTTTTTT. Protein product: CASRRTGHIEKLFF. The chain couples TRBV6-1 to TRBJ1-4; 8 bases agree with TRBD1. V lost 6 bases and J lost 7; bases outside the gene matches: 7. This CDR3 contains 14 residues. Germline V gives CDR1 MNHNS, CDR2 SASEGT.

J is TRBJ2-5 and V is TRBV6-1, with D uncertain. Trimming removed 2 bases at V and 2 bases at J, with 12 bases between. Germline lookup yields CDR1 MNHNS and CDR2 SASEGT. This CDR3 has 15 amino acids. In DNA, the CDR3 is TGTGCCAGCAGTGAACTGAAGTGGGGTCAAGAGACCCAGTACTTC. It is translated as CASSELKWGQETQYF.

V gene TRBV5-8 combines with J gene TRBJ1-2; D remains ambiguous. The germline V gene has CDR1 SGHTS and CDR2 YDEGEE. This CDR3 has 11 amino acids. V was clipped by 2 bases and J by 1 base, with 0 bases between them. CDR3 sequence: CASSFNYGYTF. In DNA, the CDR3 is TGTGCCAGCAGCTTTAACTATGGCTACACCTTC.

This clone was seen once. J is TRBJ1-2 and V is TRBV30, with 9 bases fitting TRBD1. CDR3 length: 15 residues. From germline, CDR1 is GTSNPN and CDR2 SVGIG (reference sequence). With V trimmed by 4 bases and J by 5 bases, 11 bases remained unmatched. The CDR3 region has the DNA TGTGCCTGGAAATACCCCTCTGGGACAGGGTATGGCTACACCTTC. Amino acid sequence: CAWKYPSGTGYGYTF.